The 22 T cell receptor beta chains in this list originate from one sample, sequenced in a study of patients and donors after allogeneic stem cell transplantation. TCRdb passed the RT-PCR reads through MiXCR, listing each CDR3 protein once. The data contain about 960,000 distinct CDR3 sequences, roughly 18% of them seen just once; the ten biggest clones take up roughly 6.4%. Input material: blood, either unsorted or a sorted T cell fraction (not recorded which). Receptors were obtained from a human donor who was either an allogeneic HSCT recipient or a stem cell or donor lymphocyte infusion donor (not recorded which). It is not recorded whose cells these are; they may come from a transplant donor.

The genes are TRBV27 and TRBJ2-1, with 10 positions matching TRBD2. Trimming cost V 7 bases and J 4 bases; bases outside gene matches: 4. Germline V lookup: CDR1 MNHEY, CDR2 SMNVEV (reference sequence). This CDR3 is 14 amino acids long. The CDR3 coding sequence is TGTGCCAGCAAGAGCGGGAGGGGATACAATGAGCAGTTCTTC. It is translated as CASKSGRGYNEQFF.

The chain has TRBV24-1 and TRBJ2-1, with 9 bases aligning to TRBD1. Trimming removed 4 bases from V and 4 bases from J; junction bases left unmatched: 7. CDR1 is KGHDR and CDR2 is SFDVKD in the germline V gene. There are 16 residues in the CDR3. CDR3 residues: CATSDPGQGIYNEQFF. In DNA form, the CDR3 reads TGTGCCACCAGTGACCCCGGACAGGGGATATACAATGAGCAGTTCTTC.

The genes are TRBV7-3 and TRBJ1-2; TRBD1 agrees at 8 bases. The V and J ends lost 5 bases and 7 bases, in that order; junction bases with no gene match: 12. There are 15 residues in the CDR3. Germline V gene sequence: CDR1 SGHTA, CDR2 FQGTGA. Here the CDR3 reads CASSLTQGVVGGYTF. As DNA, the CDR3 is TGTGCCAGCAGCCTCACACAGGGGGTGGTCGGTGGCTACACCTTC.

The sample holds a few counts of this clonotype. The rearrangement uses TRBV5-1 and TRBJ2-7; D tentatively fits TRBD1 or TRBD2 (5 bases each). Germline CDR1 reads SGHRS; CDR2 reads YFSETQ. V lost 1 base and J lost 6, with 14 bases in between. The CDR3 is 14 amino acids. The DNA for the CDR3 is TGCGCCAGCAGCTTGCGGTATGGGACCGGCGAGCAGTACTTC. The encoded protein is CASSLRYGTGEQYF.

The J gene is TRBJ1-2, the V gene TRBV7-9; the D is unclear. The CDR3 is 8 residues long. The V gene lost 10 bases and the J gene lost 4 bases, with 1 base spanning the gap. Germline V gene sequence: CDR1 SEHNR, CDR2 FQNEAQ (reference sequence). Here the CDR3 reads CATYGYTF. The CDR3 coding sequence is TGTGCCACCTATGGCTACACCTTC. Full variable domain (remainder filled in from reference TRBV7-9 and TRBJ1-2): DTGVSQNPRHKITKRGQNVTFRCDPISEHNRLYWYRQTLGQGPEFLTYFQNEAQLEKSRLLSDRFSAERPKGSFSTLEIQRTEQGDSAMYLCATYGYTFGSGTRLTVV.

This clonotype has at least ten counts. CDR3 sequence reads: CASRLQGAGELFF. The CDR3 DNA follows: TGTGCCAGCAGACTACAGGGCGCCGGGGAGCTGTTTTTT. The rearrangement joins TRBV12-3 or TRBV12-4 to TRBJ2-2; a possible D gene is TRBD1 (6 bases). This CDR3 is 13 amino acids long. Trimming left V 6 bases short and J 6 bases short, with 11 bases between.

The V gene is TRBV27, the J gene TRBJ1-6, with a possible D match to TRBD1 (5 bases). The ends were cut back, 0 bases at V and 2 bases at J, with 8 bases in the middle. CDR1 and CDR2 (germline): MNHEY, SMNVEV (reference sequence). This CDR3 contains 16 residues. CDR3: CASSLSGEAYNSPLHF. The CDR3 nucleotides read TGTGCCAGCAGTTTATCGGGGGAGGCCTATAATTCACCCCTCCACTTT.

The chain couples TRBV20-1 to TRBJ2-1; D is unresolved. The germline V gene encodes CDR1 DFQATT and CDR2 SNEGSKA (reference sequence). The CDR3 runs 11 residues. Trimming shortened V by 5 bases and J by 4 bases, and 6 bases separated the two germline ends. The CDR3, as DNA: TGCAGTGCTCTTAGATACAATGAGCAGTTCTTC. It specifies CSALRYNEQFF.

This clonotype turned up a few times. The rearrangement joins TRBV12-3 or TRBV12-4 to TRBJ2-2, with TRBD2 identical over 11 bases. This CDR3 comprises 15 residues. Trimming cost V 7 bases and J 7 bases; bases outside gene matches: 8. CDR3 coding DNA: TGTGCCAGCACCGTACTAGCGGGGGCGGGCGGGGAGCTGTTTTTT. Protein: CASTVLAGAGGELFF.

The rearrangement links TRBV21-1 to TRBJ2-3; whether TRBD2, the table's D call, matches the DNA was not checked. TRBV21-1 is listed as a pseudogene. CDR3 size: 17 residues. CDR3 protein: CASSKDSQVLFTDTQYF. The CDR3 DNA reads as TGTGCCAGCAGCAAAGATAGTCAGGTCTTATTCACAGATACGCAGTATTTT.

This chain uses TRBV9 with TRBJ2-3; tentative D call: TRBD1 (5 bases). From germline, CDR1 is SGDLS and CDR2 YYNGEE. The CDR3 has 16 residues. With 4 bases removed from V and 0 bases from J, the gap between germline ends came to 15 bases. The CDR3 loop is CASSPLQGRSTDTQYF. The CDR3 DNA sequence: TGTGCCAGCAGCCCTCTCCAGGGCAGGAGCACAGATACGCAGTATTTT.

The V call is TRBV9, the J call TRBJ2-3, with D perhaps given as TRBD1 or TRBD2 (5 bases each). Germline CDR1 is SGDLS and CDR2 is YYNGEE. This CDR3 spans 13 amino acids. With 4 bases removed from V and 9 bases from J, the gap between germline ends came to 15 bases. The CDR3 nucleotides read TGTGCCAGCAGCCCCCGGGCAGAGGGGACGCAGTATTTT. Its protein is CASSPRAEGTQYF.

Only a few counts were recorded for this clonotype. The chain joins TRBV20-1 to TRBJ2-3; D unresolved. The CDR3 covers 11 residues. Per the germline V gene, CDR1 is DFQATT and CDR2 is SNEGSKA (reference sequence). V was pared by 4 bases and J by 7 bases, with 9 bases between. The CDR3 protein is CSATHTNTQYF. The CDR3 DNA sequence: TGCAGTGCTACCCACACGAATACGCAGTATTTT.

This clonotype was picked up many times. The chain combines TRBV7-8 with TRBJ2-2, with a possible D match to TRBD2 (5 bases). Per the germline V gene, CDR1 is SGHVS and CDR2 is FQNEAQ. This CDR3 is built from 16 residues. The ends were cut back, 0 bases at V and 7 bases at J, with 15 bases in the middle. Here the CDR3 DNA reads TGTGCCAGCAGCTTAGCGCGACCGGGTGGAGGCGGGGAGCTGTTTTTT. This sequence encodes CASSLARPGGGGELFF.

This chain uses TRBV19 with TRBJ2-5; 12 bases map to TRBD2. V lost 7 bases, J lost 5 bases, and 14 bases stayed unmatched. CDR1 and CDR2 from the germline V gene are LNHDA and SQIVND (reference sequence). The CDR3 totals 17 residues. CDR3 sequence reads: CASTKGTTSGSFETQYF. CDR3 bases: TGTGCCAGTACCAAGGGGACGACTAGCGGGAGCTTTGAGACCCAGTACTTC.

This clonotype has just a few counts. The chain links TRBV7-6 to TRBJ2-2, with 11 positions matching TRBD2. CDR3 length: 18 residues. After removal of 1 base from V and 4 bases from J, the junction contained 8 bases not matched to a gene. CDR1 and CDR2 from the germline V gene are SGHVS and FNYEAQ. CDR3 DNA sequence: TGTGCCAGCAGCTTAGATTGGCTAGCGGGAGGTAGCACCGGGGAGCTGTTTTTT. Translating it yields CASSLDWLAGGSTGELFF. The full variable domain, its missing parts supplied by reference TRBV7-6 and TRBJ2-2, is GAGVSQSPRYKVTKRGQDVALRCDPISGHVSLYWYRQALGQGPEFLTYFNYEAQQDKSGLPNDRFSAERPEGSISTLTIQRTEQRDSAMYRCASSLDWLAGGSTGELFFGEGSRLTVL.

This rearrangement joins TRBV11-1 to TRBJ1-1; 11 bases are a match to TRBD1. The CDR3 runs to 17 residues. The V gene's germline CDR1 is SGHAT and CDR2 FQDESV (reference sequence). The ends lost 5 bases at V and 0 bases at J; junction bases unmatched: 8. CDR3 region: CASSPRDRGYMNTEAFF. The CDR3 bases are TGTGCCAGCAGCCCCCGGGACAGGGGGTATATGAACACTGAAGCTTTCTTT.

This clonotype has a handful of counts. This chain links TRBV20-1 with TRBJ2-7, with 9 bases fitting TRBD2. Germline V lookup: CDR1 DFQATT, CDR2 SNEGSKA (reference sequence). This CDR3 is built from 14 residues. V lost 5 bases, J lost 5 bases, and 10 bases stayed unmatched. The CDR3 DNA reads as TGCAGTGCTGGACATAGCGGGAGAGTCAACGAGCAGTACTTC. Residues: CSAGHSGRVNEQYF.

The sample holds a few counts of this clonotype. The chain employs TRBV15 and TRBJ1-1; no definite D call. CDR3 length equals 14 residues. Trimming pared 0 bases from V and 11 bases from J, leaving 16 bases between. The germline V gene encodes CDR1 LNHNV and CDR2 YYDKDF (reference sequence). CDR3: CATSRDMQAKWAFF. In nucleotides, the CDR3 is TGTGCCACCAGCAGAGATATGCAGGCTAAGTGGGCTTTCTTT.

This chain connects TRBV12-3 or TRBV12-4 to TRBJ2-2; TRBD1 matches at 8 bases. V was clipped by 7 bases and J by 1 base; unmatched bases: 8. The CDR3 is 16 residues long. The CDR3 coding sequence is TGTGCCAGCACCTTAGGCGGGACAGGGAACACCGGGGAGCTGTTTTTT. This gives the protein CASTLGGTGNTGELFF.

This clonotype has just a few counts. The rearrangement joins TRBV5-1 to TRBJ1-2; maybe TRBD1 (5 bases). V shed 3 bases and J shed 6 bases, with 21 bases lying between them. The V gene's germline CDR1 is SGHRS and CDR2 YFSETQ. This CDR3 is built from 16 residues. The CDR3 spells CASSWKGQGFGDGYTF. The DNA for the CDR3 is TGCGCCAGCAGCTGGAAAGGGCAGGGCTTTGGGGATGGCTACACCTTC.

This clonotype was seen many times. The chain carries TRBV12-3 or TRBV12-4 and TRBJ1-1; 8 positions match TRBD1. There are 16 residues in the CDR3. After removal of 1 base from V and 1 base from J, the junction contained 5 bases not matched to a gene. In DNA form, the CDR3 reads TGTGCCAGCAGTTTAGGGGACAGGTCCTCGAACACTGAAGCTTTCTTT. The encoded protein is CASSLGDRSSNTEAFF.